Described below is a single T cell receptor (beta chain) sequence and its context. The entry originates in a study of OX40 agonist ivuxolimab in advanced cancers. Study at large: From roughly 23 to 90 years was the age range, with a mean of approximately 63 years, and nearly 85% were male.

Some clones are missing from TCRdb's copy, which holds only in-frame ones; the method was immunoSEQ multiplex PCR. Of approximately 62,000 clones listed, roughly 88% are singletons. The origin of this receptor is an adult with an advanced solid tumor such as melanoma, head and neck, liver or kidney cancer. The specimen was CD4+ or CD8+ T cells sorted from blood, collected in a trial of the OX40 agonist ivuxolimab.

DNA of the CDR3: TGTGCCAGCAGTTCCTCAGGGGCAGGAGACTCCTACGAGCAGTACTTC. Its translation is CASSSSGAGDSYEQYF. This chain uses TRBV28 with TRBJ2-7; a possible D gene is TRBD1 (6 bases). Trimming cost V 4 bases and J 0 bases, with 16 bases left between them. CDR1 is MDHEN, CDR2 SYDVKM, per germline. The CDR3 covers 16 residues.